This T cell receptor (beta chain) is drawn from a study of CD8+CD57+ T cells in acquired aplastic anemia. Study-level information: Roughly 3.2 ug was the average amount of DNA from sorted CD4+ and CD8+ cells.

Patients selected for sequencing had displayed CD8+CD57+ cell expansion by flow cytometry. Each patient gave a blood sample that was collected before any therapy had been received. As concerns this clonotype: Its matching antigen is unknown.

The CDR3 sequence is 16 residues long. CDR1 LNHDA and CDR2 SQIVND come from the germline V gene (reference sequence). V trimming: 3 bases; J trimming: 5 bases; junction bases outside the gene matches: 13. Profiling that covered TCR beta VDJ and CDR3 relied on genomic DNA as its template. TCRdb used MiXCR to reprocess the reads, holding one entry per CDR3 protein. There are about 200,000 distinct CDR3 sequences in the sample; around three fifths occur only once, and around 50% lies in the top ten. Study-level results: In common between the patients and the controls were some 29 CD8+ CDR3 sequences.

The sample consisted of sorted CD4+, CD8+, or CD8+CD57+ T cells (not recorded which) from PBMCs. The receptor comes from a human donor with aplastic anemia. This chain uses TRBV19 with TRBJ2-7, with TRBD2 matching over 7 bases. The CDR3: CASSMPGGSRGDEQYF. In DNA form, the CDR3 reads TGTGCCAGTAGTATGCCCGGGGGGTCTCGGGGCGACGAGCAGTACTTC. Drawing the rest from reference TRBV19 and TRBJ2-7, the complete variable domain is DGGITQSPKYLFRKEGQNVTLSCEQNLNHDAMYWYRQDPGQGLRLIYYSQIVNDFQKGDIAEGYSVSREKKESFPLTVTSAQKNPTAFYLCASSMPGGSRGDEQYFGPGTRLTVT.